The rows below give T cell receptor beta chains drawn from one sample of a study of shared clonotypes between healthy human individuals. Assay used: immunoSEQ multiplex PCR; TCRdb lists only in-frame clones, some missing. The sample shows about 2 million clones, roughly 94% of them seen only once. Sequenced sample: naive CD8+ T cells sorted from blood. All receptors derive from a young man in good health. CDR3s include the opening cysteine and the closing phenylalanine or tryptophan. D genes are given only for firm matches. A clone size is listed for some rows: how often the clone was seen (once, few, many), or a class if it is expanded.

v_gene: TRBV10-3; abundance: -; j_gene: TRBJ2-5; d_gene: -; CDR3aa: CAISESRGQETQYF; CDR3nt: TGTGCCATCAGTGAGTCACGGGGGCAAGAGACCCAGTACTTC
v_gene: TRBV27; abundance: -; j_gene: TRBJ2-7; d_gene: TRBD2; CDR3aa: CASSFSGTSGGYGQQYF; CDR3nt: TGTGCCAGCAGTTTTTCCGGGACTAGCGGGGGTTACGGGCAGCAGTACTTC
v_gene: TRBV2; abundance: -; j_gene: TRBJ2-3; d_gene: -; CDR3aa: CASKGSLADTQYF; CDR3nt: TGTGCCAGCAAAGGTTCTCTAGCAGATACGCAGTATTTT
v_gene: TRBV2; abundance: -; j_gene: TRBJ2-7; d_gene: -; CDR3aa: CASSEALLIGANSYEQYF; CDR3nt: TGTGCCAGCAGTGAAGCGCTTCTTATCGGGGCGAACTCCTACGAGCAGTACTTC
v_gene: TRBV7-6; abundance: -; j_gene: TRBJ2-1; d_gene: -; CDR3aa: CASSFTGSSYNEQFF; CDR3nt: TGTGCCAGCAGCTTCACAGGGAGCTCCTACAATGAGCAGTTCTTC
v_gene: TRBV4-1; abundance: -; j_gene: TRBJ2-7; d_gene: TRBD1; CDR3aa: CASSLGGTGAYEQYF; CDR3nt: TGCGCCAGCAGCCTCGGGGGGACAGGGGCCTACGAGCAGTACTTC
v_gene: TRBV5-1; abundance: -; j_gene: TRBJ1-4; d_gene: -; CDR3aa: CASSGTDLTGGVDEKLFF; CDR3nt: TGCGCCAGCAGCGGAACAGACTTAACAGGCGGGGTCGATGAAAAACTGTTTTTT
v_gene: TRBV30; abundance: -; j_gene: TRBJ2-2; d_gene: -; CDR3aa: CAWSHGTHTGELFF; CDR3nt: TGTGCCTGGAGTCATGGGACTCACACCGGGGAGCTGTTTTTT
v_gene: TRBV4-1; abundance: -; j_gene: TRBJ2-7; d_gene: TRBD1; CDR3aa: CASSHEPGTGGDEQYF; CDR3nt: TGCGCCAGCAGCCATGAACCCGGGACAGGGGGCGACGAGCAGTACTTC
v_gene: TRBV12-5; abundance: -; j_gene: TRBJ2-5; d_gene: -; CDR3aa: CAEIARVEAETQYF; CDR3nt: TGTGCTGAAATCGCCAGGGTGGAGGCGGAGACCCAGTACTTC
v_gene: TRBV10-3; abundance: once; j_gene: TRBJ2-2; d_gene: TRBD1; CDR3aa: CAISDRGPDTGELFF; CDR3nt: TGTGCCATCAGTGACAGGGGGCCGGACACCGGGGAGCTGTTTTTT
v_gene: TRBV9; abundance: -; j_gene: TRBJ2-7; d_gene: -; CDR3aa: CASSVGPGVAYEQYF; CDR3nt: TGTGCCAGCAGCGTAGGCCCGGGAGTGGCCTACGAGCAGTACTTC
v_gene: TRBV6-5; abundance: -; j_gene: TRBJ1-1; d_gene: -; CDR3aa: CASSYSGAMNTEAFF; CDR3nt: TGTGCCAGCAGTTACTCCGGAGCGATGAACACTGAAGCTTTCTTT
v_gene: TRBV9; abundance: once; j_gene: TRBJ2-3; d_gene: TRBD2; CDR3aa: CASSVEASGWADTQYF; CDR3nt: TGTGCCAGCAGCGTAGAGGCTAGCGGGTGGGCAGATACGCAGTATTTT
v_gene: TRBV5-1; abundance: -; j_gene: TRBJ1-1; d_gene: -; CDR3aa: CASSLGPGMNTEAFF; CDR3nt: TGCGCCAGCAGCTTGGGCCCGGGGATGAACACTGAAGCTTTCTTT
v_gene: TRBV27; abundance: -; j_gene: TRBJ2-2; d_gene: TRBD2; CDR3aa: CASSSHTSGHAPGELFF; CDR3nt: TGTGCCAGCAGTTCCCATACTAGCGGGCATGCCCCCGGGGAGCTGTTTTTT
v_gene: TRBV27; abundance: -; j_gene: TRBJ2-7; d_gene: TRBD1; CDR3aa: CASSPAQGDISYEQYF; CDR3nt: TGTGCCAGCAGTCCCGCCCAGGGGGATATCAGCTACGAGCAGTACTTC
v_gene: TRBV30; abundance: -; j_gene: TRBJ1-2; d_gene: -; CDR3aa: CAWSPVIEGYTF; CDR3nt: TGTGCCTGGAGTCCCGTGATTGAGGGCTACACCTTC
v_gene: TRBV28; abundance: -; j_gene: TRBJ2-2; d_gene: -; CDR3aa: CASSLFSGDSGELFF; CDR3nt: TGTGCCAGCAGTTTATTCTCAGGGGATAGCGGGGAGCTGTTTTTT
v_gene: TRBV7-2; abundance: -; j_gene: TRBJ2-1; d_gene: TRBD2; CDR3aa: CASSLGLAGVSYNEQFF; CDR3nt: TGTGCCAGCAGCCTAGGACTAGCGGGAGTTTCCTACAATGAGCAGTTCTTC
v_gene: TRBV12-2; abundance: -; j_gene: TRBJ2-1; d_gene: -; CDR3aa: CASRHRDYNEQFF; CDR3nt: TGTGCAAGTCGCCACCGGGACTACAATGAGCAGTTCTTC
v_gene: TRBV27; abundance: -; j_gene: TRBJ2-7; d_gene: -; CDR3aa: CASSLSVGTYEQYF; CDR3nt: TGTGCCAGCAGTTTATCGGTCGGTACCTACGAGCAGTACTTC
v_gene: TRBV13; abundance: -; j_gene: TRBJ2-7; d_gene: TRBD2; CDR3aa: CASSPDRGESYEQYF; CDR3nt: TGTGCCAGCAGCCCTGACCGGGGGGAGTCCTACGAGCAGTACTTC
v_gene: TRBV7-3; abundance: -; j_gene: TRBJ2-7; d_gene: -; CDR3aa: CASSLGGVNEQYF; CDR3nt: TGTGCCAGCAGCTTAGGAGGGGTCAACGAGCAGTACTTC
v_gene: TRBV9; abundance: -; j_gene: TRBJ1-1; d_gene: -; CDR3aa: CASSVAGQADEAFF; CDR3nt: TGTGCCAGCAGCGTAGCTGGGCAAGCCGATGAAGCTTTCTTT
v_gene: TRBV7-7; abundance: -; j_gene: TRBJ2-2; d_gene: -; CDR3aa: CASSLSAAPGELFF; CDR3nt: TGTGCTAGCAGCTTATCGGCAGCACCCGGGGAGCTGTTTTTT
v_gene: TRBV7-9; abundance: -; j_gene: TRBJ2-3; d_gene: -; CDR3aa: CASSLSPDTQYF; CDR3nt: TGTGCCAGCAGCTTATCGCCAGATACGCAGTATTTT
v_gene: TRBV7-2; abundance: -; j_gene: TRBJ2-7; d_gene: TRBD1; CDR3aa: CASSLGPGGEYEQYF; CDR3nt: TGTGCCAGCAGCTTAGGCCCAGGGGGCGAGTACGAGCAGTACTTC
v_gene: TRBV29-1; abundance: -; j_gene: TRBJ2-7; d_gene: -; CDR3aa: CSATGYSSYEQYF; CDR3nt: TGCAGCGCCACAGGGTATTCTTCCTACGAGCAGTACTTC
v_gene: TRBV6-5; abundance: once; j_gene: TRBJ2-7; d_gene: -; CDR3aa: CASSYTGMVYEQYF; CDR3nt: TGTGCCAGCAGTTACACAGGGATGGTGTACGAGCAGTACTTC
v_gene: TRBV29-1; abundance: -; j_gene: TRBJ2-5; d_gene: TRBD1; CDR3aa: CSVEDKGAKTQYF; CDR3nt: TGCAGCGTTGAAGATAAGGGGGCAAAGACCCAGTACTTC
v_gene: TRBV27; abundance: -; j_gene: TRBJ2-5; d_gene: -; CDR3aa: CASSLGGNNQETQYF; CDR3nt: TGTGCCAGCAGTTTGGGCGGGAATAACCAAGAGACCCAGTACTTC
v_gene: TRBV12-2; abundance: -; j_gene: TRBJ2-3; d_gene: -; CDR3aa: CASRRKGNRGDTQYF; CDR3nt: TGTGCAAGTCGCCGTAAGGGAAATAGGGGAGATACGCAGTATTTT
v_gene: TRBV7-2; abundance: -; j_gene: TRBJ1-5; d_gene: -; CDR3aa: CASSSPGGPQHF; CDR3nt: TGTGCCAGCAGCTCCCCCGGGGGGCCCCAGCATTTT
v_gene: TRBV6-6; abundance: -; j_gene: TRBJ2-3; d_gene: -; CDR3aa: CASSIAGPLGDTQYF; CDR3nt: TGTGCCAGCAGCATCGCCGGCCCCTTAGGGGATACGCAGTATTTT
v_gene: TRBV6-6; abundance: -; j_gene: TRBJ2-1; d_gene: TRBD2; CDR3aa: CATAASGGWYNEQFF; CDR3nt: TGTGCCACCGCTGCTAGCGGGGGGTGGTACAATGAGCAGTTCTTC
v_gene: TRBV7-2; abundance: -; j_gene: TRBJ2-5; d_gene: -; CDR3aa: CASRGQYDPWYF; CDR3nt: TGTGCCAGCAGAGGACAGTATGACCCCTGGTACTTC
v_gene: TRBV19; abundance: -; j_gene: TRBJ1-2; d_gene: TRBD1; CDR3aa: CATLTGNYGYTF; CDR3nt: TGTGCCACCCTGACAGGGAACTATGGCTACACCTTC
v_gene: TRBV6-6; abundance: -; j_gene: TRBJ1-6; d_gene: -; CDR3aa: CASSYFAGANSPLHF; CDR3nt: TGTGCCAGCAGTTACTTCGCTGGGGCGAATTCACCCCTCCACTTT
v_gene: TRBV27; abundance: -; j_gene: TRBJ1-1; d_gene: -; CDR3aa: CASSPGTGGGTEAFF; CDR3nt: TGTGCCAGCAGTCCTGGGACGGGAGGAGGGACTGAAGCTTTCTTT
v_gene: TRBV6-1; abundance: -; j_gene: TRBJ1-1; d_gene: -; CDR3aa: CASSELRESHTEAFF; CDR3nt: TGTGCCAGCAGTGAATTGAGGGAATCCCACACTGAAGCTTTCTTT
v_gene: TRBV27; abundance: -; j_gene: TRBJ2-5; d_gene: TRBD2; CDR3aa: CASSTLGQGGETQYF; CDR3nt: TGTGCCAGCAGTACACTGGGCCAGGGAGGGGAGACCCAGTACTTC
v_gene: TRBV30; abundance: -; j_gene: TRBJ1-2; d_gene: -; CDR3aa: CAWSVLAWSGYTF; CDR3nt: TGTGCCTGGAGTGTATTAGCCTGGAGTGGCTACACCTTC
v_gene: TRBV5-4; abundance: once; j_gene: TRBJ1-1; d_gene: -; CDR3aa: CASSLWGIGTEAFF; CDR3nt: TGTGCCAGCAGCTTGTGGGGCATCGGCACTGAAGCTTTCTTT
v_gene: TRBV6-1; abundance: -; j_gene: TRBJ2-1; d_gene: -; CDR3aa: CASSEPQGAYNEQFF; CDR3nt: TGTGCCAGCAGTGAACCACAGGGTGCCTACAATGAGCAGTTCTTC
v_gene: TRBV19; abundance: -; j_gene: TRBJ2-7; d_gene: TRBD2; CDR3aa: CASSITSATYEQYF; CDR3nt: TGTGCCAGTAGTATAACTAGCGCCACCTACGAGCAGTACTTC
v_gene: TRBV6-1; abundance: -; j_gene: TRBJ2-3; d_gene: -; CDR3aa: CASSQETGTSADTQYF; CDR3nt: TGTGCCAGCAGTCAAGAAACGGGGACAAGCGCAGATACGCAGTATTTT